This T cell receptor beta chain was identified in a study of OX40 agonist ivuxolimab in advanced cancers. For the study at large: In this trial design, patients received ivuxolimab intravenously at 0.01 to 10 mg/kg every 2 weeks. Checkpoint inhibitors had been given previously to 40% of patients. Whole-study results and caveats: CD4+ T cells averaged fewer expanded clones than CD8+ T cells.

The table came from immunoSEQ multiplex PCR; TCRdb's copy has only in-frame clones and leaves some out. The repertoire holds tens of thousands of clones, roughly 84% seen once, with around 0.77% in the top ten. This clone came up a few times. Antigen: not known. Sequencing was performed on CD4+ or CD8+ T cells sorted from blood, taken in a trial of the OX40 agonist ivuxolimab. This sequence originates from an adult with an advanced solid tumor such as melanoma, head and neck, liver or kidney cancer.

CDR3 coding DNA: TGTGCCATTGGACGGAGACACACTGAAGCTTTCTTT. Its protein is CAIGRRHTEAFF. The genes are TRBV10-3 and TRBJ1-1; D unclear. The V gene lost 9 bases and the J gene lost 3 bases, with 11 bases spanning the gap. The CDR3 contains 12 residues. Germline V gene data show CDR1 as ENHRY and CDR2 as SYGVKD.